This TCR beta chain comes out of a study of T cell responses to AZD1222 COVID-19 vaccine. Notes on this clone: The target antigen is unknown.

Sequencing was performed with immunoSEQ multiplex PCR; in TCRdb, only in-frame clones are kept and a portion is missing. The repertoire includes more than 95,000 clones, less than 90% of them detected once, and 4% to 4.5% sits in the top ten. The CDR3 runs 15 residues. CDR1 LGHDT and CDR2 YNNKEL come from the germline V gene (reference sequence). Trimming pared 0 bases from V and 3 bases from J, leaving 12 bases between. Study results and limitations: Nearly half of unique spike-specific TCRs reportedly avoided B.1.351 and B.1.1.7 mutated regions. The breadth and depth of Spike-specific TCRs increased once two AZD1222 doses had been given. Repertoires were collected only later (after the peak T cell response had occurred). Regions 160-218 and 743-854 held dominance among vaccine-associated CD4 TCRs, which spanned spike.

The chain recombines TRBV3-1 (or the pseudogene TRBV3-2) with TRBJ2-7; D is possibly TRBD2 (6 bases). The source material was peripheral blood, sampled on day 0 of AZD1222 vaccination. This TCR was recovered from an adult in good health. CDR3 loop: CASSQDRAGNYEQYF. CDR3 in DNA: TGTGCCAGCAGCCAAGATCGGGCGGGAAACTACGAGCAGTACTTC.